The sequence of this T cell receptor beta chain was determined in a study of blood T cell repertoires in COVID-19. Study-level background: Samples came from the United States, Italy and Spain, spanning acute and convalescent COVID-19. The cDNA or gDNA used as material had been derived from T cells, B-cell-depleted T cells, or PBMCs.

Germline V gives CDR1 SGDLS, CDR2 YYNGEE. CDR3 length: 16 residues. V lost 4 bases to trimming and J lost 4 bases; unmatched junction nucleotides: 12. Measured with immunoSEQ multiplex PCR; TCRdb has only the in-frame clones, and not every one. The repertoire consists of hundreds of thousands of clones, with roughly 84% occurring once and the leading ten covering 6.8%. Donors were grouped by their self-reported clinical history. The chain couples TRBV9 to TRBJ2-5, with 8 positions matching TRBD2. The TCR was taken from a middle-aged woman who had recovered from COVID-19. Sequenced material: PBMCs or T cells enriched from blood (not recorded which). The CDR3 sequence is CASSSLDSGTGETQYF. The DNA for the CDR3 is TGTGCCAGCAGCTCCCTAGATAGCGGGACCGGAGAGACCCAGTACTTC.